This entry lists 23 T cell receptor beta chains sequenced from one sample in a study of blood T cell repertoires in COVID-19. Clones were read by immunoSEQ multiplex PCR, and TCRdb kept only the in-frame ones, dropping some. The data contain about 200,000 clones, about four fifths of them seen just once; the ten biggest clones take up more than 9%. The specimen was peripheral blood. The source of these receptors is a woman older than 75 with acute or convalescent COVID-19.

This clone occurred once. V gene TRBV12-3 or TRBV12-4 combines with J gene TRBJ2-3; D remains unclear. The germline V and J ends were trimmed by 5 bases and 4 bases, with 10 bases remaining between them. The CDR3 totals 13 residues. The CDR3 protein is CASSRQAPDTQYF. The CDR3 bases are TGTGCCAGCAGTCGTCAGGCGCCAGATACGCAGTATTTT.

This clone was seen only a few times. The chain employs TRBV18 and TRBJ2-7, with 7 bases lining up with TRBD1. J lost 1 base, V lost 3 bases, and 9 bases had no gene match. CDR1 is KGHSH, CDR2 LQKENI, per germline. The CDR3 contains 16 residues. The CDR3: CASSPGTVGSSYEQYF. As DNA, the CDR3 is TGTGCCAGCTCACCTGGGACAGTGGGTAGTTCCTACGAGCAGTACTTC.

Here the CDR3 DNA reads TGTGCCAGCAGTTACTCGTTGGGGGGGGCTAATGAAAAACTGTTTTTT. This encodes CASSYSLGGANEKLFF. The chain joins TRBV6-5 to TRBJ1-4; D possibly corresponds to TRBD1 (5 bases). Germline-derived CDR1 and CDR2 are MNHEY and SVGAGI. The CDR3 consists of 16 residues. V lost 0 bases to trimming and J lost 3 bases, with 11 bases between them.

The chain is built from TRBV19 and TRBJ2-7, with D possibly TRBD2 on 7 matching bases. Germline V lookup: CDR1 LNHDA, CDR2 SQIVND (reference sequence). The CDR3 is made up of 12 amino acids. The V and J ends lost 5 bases and 12 bases respectively, with 17 bases between them. The CDR3 here is CASSSQGGAMYF. The CDR3 DNA follows: TGTGCCAGTAGTTCCCAAGGGGGGGCCATGTACTTC.

This clone was found once. The CDR3 is CASSLRGSTGELFF. The CDR3, as DNA: TGTGCCAGCAGCCTCCGCGGGTCCACCGGGGAGCTGTTTTTT. The chain employs TRBV3-1 (or the pseudogene TRBV3-2) and TRBJ2-2, with a possible D match to TRBD2 (5 bases). Per the germline V gene, CDR1 is LGHDT and CDR2 is YNNKEL (reference sequence). CDR3 size: 14 residues. V lost 4 bases and J 4 bases, leaving 10 bases between the germline ends.

The genes are TRBV6-1 and TRBJ2-7; D is unresolved. The CDR3 spans 12 residues. Germline lookup yields CDR1 MNHNS and CDR2 SASEGT. The V end was cut by 0 bases, the J end by 3 bases, with 3 bases between. The CDR3 DNA is TGTGCCAGCAGTGAAGCCTTCTACGAGCAGTACTTC. Translated: CASSEAFYEQYF.

This clone showed up just once. The rearrangement links TRBV6-5 to TRBJ2-7, with 8 bases that match TRBD2. This CDR3 has 14 residues. The V gene's germline CDR1 is MNHEY and CDR2 SVGAGI. V trimming: 2 bases; J trimming: 5 bases; junction bases outside the gene matches: 5. CDR3 protein: CASSYRGTRDEQYF. CDR3 in DNA: TGTGCCAGCAGTTACCGTGGGACTAGGGACGAGCAGTACTTC.

CDR3: CASSPGTSGSSYEQYF. The CDR3 DNA sequence: TGTGCCAGCTCACCCGGGACTAGCGGGAGCTCCTACGAGCAGTACTTC. V gene TRBV18 combines with J gene TRBJ2-7; 14 bases agree with TRBD2. CDR1 is KGHSH and CDR2 is LQKENI in the germline V gene. The CDR3 covers 16 residues. The V segment lost 3 bases and the J segment 0 bases; nucleotides outside the gene matches: 1.

This sequence joins TRBV2 and TRBJ2-1, with TRBD2 identical over 8 bases. With V trimmed by 5 bases and J by 6 bases, 9 bases remained unmatched. The CDR3 is 15 residues long. CDR1 and CDR2 from the germline V gene are SNHLY and FYNNEI. The chain's CDR3 is CASSSRTSSVNEQFF. CDR3 DNA sequence: TGTGCCAGCAGTTCACGGACTAGCTCAGTCAATGAGCAGTTCTTC.

This clone was detected once. This chain connects TRBV5-1 to TRBJ2-7, with a possible D match to TRBD1 (8 bases). The V end lost 3 bases, the J end lost 7 bases, and 17 bases lay between the germline ends. Germline V gene sequence: CDR1 SGHRS, CDR2 YFSETQ. The CDR3 runs 14 residues. The CDR3 nucleotides read TGCGCCAGCAGCTCACAGGACAGGGAGGGTGAGCAGTACTTC. Its translation: CASSSQDREGEQYF. The whole variable domain, filled in from reference TRBV5-1 and TRBJ2-7, reads KAGVTQTPRYLIKTRGQQVTLSCSPISGHRSVSWYQQTPGQGLQFLFEYFSETQRNKGNFPGRFSGRQFSNSRSEMNVSTLELGDSALYLCASSSQDREGEQYFGPGTRLTVT.

This rearrangement joins TRBV2 to TRBJ2-7; the D is unclear. This CDR3 contains 11 residues. V was pared by 7 bases and J by 2 bases, with 6 bases between. The V gene's germline CDR1 is SNHLY and CDR2 FYNNEI. The CDR3 reads CASTQAYEQYF. The CDR3 DNA follows: TGTGCCAGCACTCAGGCCTACGAGCAGTACTTC.

This clone was seen only once. This chain links TRBV19 with TRBJ2-7; 9 bases are shared with TRBD2. In germline, CDR1 is LNHDA, CDR2 SQIVND (reference sequence). The CDR3 contains 14 residues. V was pared by 6 bases and J by 6 bases, with 9 bases of the junction left unmatched. CDR3 amino acids: CASRTPGLAGEQYF. The CDR3 DNA sequence: TGTGCCAGTAGGACACCGGGACTAGCAGGCGAGCAGTACTTC.

This clone was seen once. J is TRBJ2-1 and V is TRBV25-1; 9 bases are a match to TRBD2. The germline V gene has CDR1 MGHDK and CDR2 SYGVNS. This CDR3 contains 16 residues. V shed 1 base and J 3 bases; nucleotides not matched to a gene: 4. CDR3 sequence: CASSESGGGVYNEQFF. CDR3 coding DNA: TGTGCCAGCAGTGAATCGGGCGGGGGGGTCTACAATGAGCAGTTCTTC. Full variable domain (remainder filled in from reference TRBV25-1 and TRBJ2-1): EADIYQTPRYLVIGTGKKITLECSQTMGHDKMYWYQQDPGMELHLIHYSYGVNSTEKGDLSSESTVSRIRTEHFPLTLESARPSHTSQYLCASSESGGGVYNEQFFGPGTRLTVL.

V is TRBV30 and J is TRBJ2-5; D not resolved. This CDR3 has 13 residues. The V gene's germline CDR1 is GTSNPN and CDR2 SVGIG (reference sequence). The V and J ends lost 2 bases and 5 bases respectively, with 12 bases between them. For the CDR3, the DNA is TGTGCCTGGAGTCCTCTGCGCTTTGAGACCCAGTACTTC. Translation gives CAWSPLRFETQYF.

This chain joins TRBV7-2 and TRBJ2-1, with a weak D call TRBD2 (6 bases). The CDR3 sequence is 14 residues long. In germline, CDR1 is SGHTA, CDR2 FQGNSA. Trimming shortened V by 4 bases and J by 0 bases, and 7 bases separated the two germline ends. The CDR3 DNA sequence: TGTGCCAGCAGCTCGGGGGTCTCCTACAATGAGCAGTTCTTC. Encoded protein: CASSSGVSYNEQFF.

V is TRBV30 and J is TRBJ2-3, with D perhaps TRBD2 (6 bases). This CDR3 has 14 residues. The germline V and J ends were trimmed by 5 bases and 4 bases, with 16 bases remaining between them. Germline V gives CDR1 GTSNPN, CDR2 SVGIG (reference sequence). The CDR3 reads CAWDRQGGSDTQYF. The CDR3 DNA reads as TGTGCCTGGGATCGGCAGGGAGGCTCAGATACGCAGTATTTT.

A note on this clone: One junction end does not reproduce the germline sequence, and a read error may be involved. This sequence joins TRBV2 and TRBJ1-3, with 9 bases lining up with TRBD1. The CDR3 loop spans 12 amino acids. Germline V gene data show CDR1 as SNHLY and CDR2 as FYNNEI. CDR3 residues: CASGPGQGGWDF. The CDR3 DNA is TGTGCCAGCGGTCCGGGACAGGGAGGTTGGGATTTT.

The chain carries TRBV6-2 or TRBV6-3 and TRBJ2-7; the match to TRBD2 covers 7 bases. Germline V gene sequence: CDR1 MNHEY, CDR2 SVGEGT. This CDR3 has 15 residues. Unmatched junction bases numbered 9, after V lost 5 bases and J lost 2 bases. CDR3 region: CASSTQASGPYEQYF. For the CDR3, the DNA is TGTGCCAGCAGTACTCAGGCTAGCGGACCCTACGAGCAGTACTTC.

This clone was observed a single time. The rearrangement links TRBV18 to TRBJ1-2; 11 positions match TRBD1. This CDR3 spans 17 amino acids. Per the germline V gene, CDR1 is KGHSH and CDR2 is LQKENI. Trimming took 3 bases from V and 3 from J; bases not matched to a gene: 9. CDR3 in DNA: TGTGCCAGCTCACCTAACACTGGACAGGGGGCACACTATGGCTACACCTTC. Protein product: CASSPNTGQGAHYGYTF.

This clone is a singleton in its sample. This chain uses TRBV7-2 with TRBJ2-7; D not resolved. The length of the CDR3 is 14 residues. The V end lost 0 bases, the J end lost 1 base, and 7 bases lay between the germline ends. Germline CDR1 is SGHTA and CDR2 is FQGNSA. This CDR3 is CASSLAGRSYEQYF. Here the CDR3 DNA reads TGTGCCAGCAGCTTAGCCGGCAGGTCCTACGAGCAGTACTTC.

This chain joins TRBV5-1 and TRBJ1-2, with TRBD1 as a possible D gene (5 bases). V was pared by 0 bases and J by 6 bases, with 15 bases between. Germline CDR1 and CDR2: SGHRS and YFSETQ. CDR3 length: 15 amino acids. CDR3 region: CASSLEMIRADGYTF. The CDR3 bases are TGCGCCAGCAGCTTGGAAATGATCAGGGCAGATGGCTACACCTTC.

This rearrangement joins TRBV30 to TRBJ1-1; 7 bases line up with TRBD1. Germline CDR1 and CDR2: GTSNPN and SVGIG (reference sequence). The CDR3 extends over 11 amino acids. In DNA, the CDR3 is TGTGGGGGACAGCTGAACGGTGAAGCTTTCTTT. It encodes CGGQLNGEAFF.

The chain has TRBV9 and TRBJ2-7; no clear D gene. Germline V lookup: CDR1 SGDLS, CDR2 YYNGEE. The CDR3 length is 13 residues. Trimming took 3 bases from V and 5 from J, leaving 12 bases between them. CDR3 sequence: CASSAPSRDEQYF. DNA of the CDR3: TGTGCCAGCAGCGCCCCGAGCCGCGACGAGCAGTACTTC.